This TCR beta chain was obtained from a study of blood T cells in healthy people across ages (dated by TCRdb to between 2014 and 2016). Background for the entire study: In model experiments, template switching captured about one uniquely barcoded TCR beta cDNA molecule for every two T cells. Donors of different ages were randomly distributed across sequencing lanes to avoid experimental bias. To track age-related changes in TCR beta repertoire diversity, the study relied on deep sequencing normalized with unique cDNA molecular identifiers. For two donors (one aged 18 to 30 and one aged 80 or older), the study analyzed two additional independent replicas of 1 million unique cDNA reads from the same blood draw. The donors were divided into four age groups: young (average around 17 years), middle-aged (approximately 41), aged (around 67) and long-lived (approximately 74). What the work shows at the level of the full study, not this receptor alone: Estimates of total diversity from one million sequenced T cells were regarded as lower bounds and underestimates. The percentage of naive T cells measured by flow cytometry correlated strongly with observed TCR beta diversity. As age increased, observed TCR beta diversity per million T cells dropped in a roughly linear way, and a significant reduction was already evident by age about 40. Donor CMV infection status was unknown, potentially confounding age-related changes in expanded clonotypes. Conclusive comparison of naive and antigen-experienced compartments was prevented by the profiling of bulk unsorted PBMCs. Compared with the aged group, the long-lived group had more naive CD4+ T cells, fewer expanded clones and increased TCR diversity, a pattern suggesting age selection.

Turning to this clonotype: Its cognate antigen has yet to be identified. One base away there is no much larger clone; base qualities are not given.

The library came from 5' RACE. Sequencing was carried out with an Illumina HiSeq 2500. The second PCR ran for about 6 to 11 cycles and used a J-beta primer mix along with a sample-barcoded 5' primer. A unique molecular identifier was introduced onto each TCR beta cDNA molecule by a template-switch 5' adaptor carrying 12 random nucleotides. Each sample yielded at least 3 million CDR3-containing paired-end reads. The Mint cDNA synthesis kit, primed by a TRBC-specific oligonucleotide, was used to synthesize first-strand cDNA from all RNA. All cDNA was treated with uracil-DNA glycosylase and then went through a first 18-cycle PCR with the universal primers M1SS and BC2_uni_R. In the paper's pipeline: Each sample was normalized by randomly selecting 1 million high-quality reads, each carrying a distinct molecular identifier. Instead of being binned into consensus sequences, reads with shared molecular identifiers were discarded. MiTCR, set to a Q25 quality threshold and the strictest error-elimination algorithm, was used for CDR3 identification, clonotype clustering and error correction. A nonparametric unseen species model with Euler transformation was used to estimate a lower bound on total TCR beta diversity. The public sequencing data were trimmed at Q25 with fastp and processed into clonotypes with MiXCR by TCRdb, which kept only in-frame beta chains. Duplicate CDR3 protein sequences are folded into a single record with the most common DNA and genes. TCRdb, rather than the study authors, made the V and J calls. A total of around 870,000 distinct CDR3 sequences appear in this sample, around 28% of them only once. The top ten hold 15% to 20% of the sample.

V is shortened by 5 bases, J by 5 bases, and the region joining them spans 18 bases. From its cysteine to its phenylalanine, the CDR3 spans 15 amino acids. Solely the CDR3 DNA is kept, with 45 bases framed from the first base. The germline V gene (reference sequence) provides CDR1 LNHDA and CDR2 SQIVND. Donors were 40 or so systemically healthy Caucasian individuals from Russia aged roughly 6 to 90 years. Each donor gave 8 to 10 milliliters of peripheral blood, collected into EDTA-treated Vacutainer tubes. Ficoll-Paque density-gradient centrifugation was used to isolate PBMCs, with at least 6.5 million per sample. Trizol reagent was used to extract total RNA from PBMCs, with at least 6 micrograms per sample. For every donor, flow cytometry on a PBMC aliquot measured the percentage of naive CD45RAhigh/CD27high T cells.

Source material: blood. The chain joins TRBV19 to TRBJ1-1, and perhaps TRBD1 as D gene, on 6 matching bases. The clonotype originates from a woman aged 80 or older in good health. The DNA sequence is given as TGTGCCAGTAGTCCGTCAGGGGTATCGGGGACTGAAGCTTTCTTT. The translation is CASSPSGVSGTEAFF. Here the CDR3 is joined to the reference TRBV19 and TRBJ1-1 genes, and the full variable domain is: DGGITQSPKYLFRKEGQNVTLSCEQNLNHDAMYWYRQDPGQGLRLIYYSQIVNDFQKGDIAEGYSVSREKKESFPLTVTSAQKNPTAFYLCASSPSGVSGTEAFFGQGTRLTVV.